Listed here are 20 T cell receptor beta chains from one sample, sequenced in a study of T-cell memory formation after mild COVID-19 (dated by TCRdb to about 2021). The method behind the library was 5' RACE. Sequencing instrument: Illumina NovaSeq 6000. The public reads were reanalyzed by TCRdb: fastp trimming at Q25, MiXCR alignment, in-frame beta chains only. Every entry covers one CDR3 protein and lists the most common genes and DNA from its rows. The sample has 400,000 or so distinct CDR3 sequences on record, around 18% of them singletons. The ten largest clonotypes hold approximately 8.4% of the sample. Sequencing used PBMCs or a T cell subset sorted from them (not recorded which). The receptors shown here come from an adult woman who had mild COVID-19 (a few samples of this study predate the infection). The sample titles of this study are shuffled in the database, so cell type and time point are left out; the donor was told from shared clones.

This clonotype was observed at least ten times. The chain uses TRBV20-1 and TRBJ1-5; no clear D gene. Deletions cut 4 bases from V and 3 bases from J, with 16 bases between. The CDR3 has 15 amino acids. Germline V gene data show CDR1 as DFQATT and CDR2 as SNEGSKA (reference sequence). The CDR3 here is CSAKPTGEFNQPQHF. CDR3 nucleotide sequence: TGCAGTGCTAAACCAACGGGCGAATTCAATCAGCCCCAGCATTTT.

The chain links TRBV7-6 to TRBJ1-2; no clear D. V lost 6 bases to trimming and J lost 4 bases, with 12 bases between them. CDR3 size: 13 residues. Germline CDR1 SGHVS, CDR2 FNYEAQ. This CDR3 reads CASSQRAGYGYTF. The DNA of the CDR3 is TGTGCCAGCAGTCAGCGGGCGGGCTATGGCTACACCTTC.

The chain combines TRBV4-3 with TRBJ2-7, with 11 bases aligning to TRBD1. This CDR3 has 15 amino acids. J was trimmed by 2 bases and V by 3 bases; bases with no gene match: 3. The germline V gene has CDR1 LGHNA and CDR2 YSLEER. The CDR3 loop reads CASSQWGQGAYEQYF. The DNA of the CDR3 is TGCGCCAGCAGCCAGTGGGGACAGGGGGCCTACGAGCAGTACTTC.

This clonotype was seen more than once but under ten times. The rearrangement links TRBV30 to TRBJ1-1; 7 bases are shared with TRBD1. Trimming removed 1 base from V and 3 bases from J; junction bases left unmatched: 5. CDR1 and CDR2 (germline): GTSNPN, SVGIG (reference sequence). The CDR3 sequence is 14 residues long. The CDR3 bases are TGTGCCTGGAGTGCAATGGGACAGTACACTGAAGCTTTCTTT. It codes for CAWSAMGQYTEAFF.

The chain uses TRBV12-3 or TRBV12-4 and TRBJ1-4; 7 bases fit TRBD1. This CDR3 contains 16 residues. J was trimmed by 6 bases and V by 5 bases; bases with no gene match: 12. The chain's CDR3 is CASSGRDSWGHEKLFF. The CDR3 nucleotides read TGTGCCAGCAGTGGCCGGGACAGCTGGGGGCATGAAAAACTGTTTTTT.

There are a few counts of this clonotype. The chain links TRBV5-1 to TRBJ2-2; a possible D gene is TRBD2 (6 bases). The CDR3 sequence is 17 residues long. Germline V gene data show CDR1 as SGHRS and CDR2 as YFSETQ. The V end lost 0 bases, the J end lost 1 base, and 13 bases lay between the germline ends. CDR3 sequence: CASSLAGRGLNTGELFF. For the CDR3, the DNA is TGCGCCAGCAGCTTGGCTGGCCGGGGGTTGAACACCGGGGAGCTGTTTTTT.

J is TRBJ2-2 and V is TRBV12-3 or TRBV12-4; D unclear. CDR3 length: 15 residues. Between the trimmed V and J ends, which lost 1 base and 6 bases, there was a span of 12 bases. CDR3 sequence (DNA): TGTGCCAGCAGTTTAGAGCCAGGCGGTGCCGGGGAGCTGTTTTTT. The encoded protein is CASSLEPGGAGELFF.

This clonotype was picked up a small number of times. The chain is built from TRBV20-1 and TRBJ2-1, with D tentatively TRBD2 (6 bases). The CDR3 contains 13 residues. Germline CDR1 and CDR2: DFQATT and SNEGSKA (reference sequence). Trimming took off 2 bases at V and 10 bases at J, with 15 bases between the two ends. The CDR3 DNA reads as TGCAGTGCTAGAATGGGGCCGGGGAGGGAGCAGTTCTTC. Encoded protein: CSARMGPGREQFF.

The table lists this clonotype with a few counts. CDR3 sequence reads: CASSSRGRGLQETQYF. DNA for the CDR3: TGTGCCAGCAGTTCGCGTGGCAGGGGGCTTCAAGAGACCCAGTACTTC. The rearrangement links TRBV12-3 or TRBV12-4 to TRBJ2-5; 8 nucleotides line up with TRBD1. The CDR3 extends over 16 amino acids. V shed 4 bases and J 2 bases; nucleotides not matched to a gene: 9.

The chain combines TRBV5-5 with TRBJ2-5, with D perhaps assigned TRBD1 or TRBD2 (5 bases each). V dropped 2 bases and J dropped 3 bases, with 11 bases sitting between them. The germline V gene has CDR1 SGHKS and CDR2 YYEKEE (reference sequence). The CDR3 spans 14 residues. CDR3 nucleotide sequence: TGTGCCAGCAGCTTATCCGGGACGGAAGAGACCCAGTACTTC. Its translation is CASSLSGTEETQYF.

The chain recombines TRBV11-2 with TRBJ2-2, with TRBD2 matching 9 bases. The CDR3 sequence is 18 residues long. Germline CDR1 reads SGHAT; CDR2 reads FQNNGV. After removal of 1 base from V and 7 bases from J, the junction contained 13 bases not matched to a gene. CDR3 in DNA: TGTGCCAGCAGCTTAGCAGTCGCGGGAGGGCCCAATGACGGGGAGCTGTTTTTT. Translation: CASSLAVAGGPNDGELFF.

This clonotype was counted only a few times. This chain uses TRBV2 with TRBJ2-7; tentatively, D is TRBD1 (6 bases). Looked up from germline, CDR1 is SNHLY and CDR2 is FYNNEI. Trimming left V 10 bases short and J 2 bases short, with 12 bases between. The CDR3 sequence is 12 residues long. The CDR3 region is CANVDRAYEQYF. The CDR3 DNA reads TGTGCCAACGTGGACAGAGCCTACGAGCAGTACTTC.

This clonotype occurred once. This chain connects TRBV7-6 to TRBJ2-7; D perhaps matches TRBD1 (6 bases). V was trimmed by 3 bases and J by 2 bases, leaving 17 bases between them. Germline V lookup: CDR1 SGHVS, CDR2 FNYEAQ. The CDR3 is 16 residues long. This chain's CDR3 is CASSLGSGTSAYEQYF. CDR3 nucleotides: TGTGCCAGCAGCTTGGGTTCCGGGACAAGTGCCTACGAGCAGTACTTC.

This sequence joins TRBV29-1 and TRBJ1-1, with 10 bases aligning to TRBD1. V trimming: 7 bases; J trimming: 7 bases; junction bases outside the gene matches: 12. Germline loops: CDR1 SQVTM, CDR2 ANQGSEA. The CDR3 is 14 amino acids. In nucleotides, the CDR3 is TGCAGCGCCGCGCTCGACAGGGGGCATAGTGAAGCTTTCTTT. Its translation: CSAALDRGHSEAFF.

The genes are TRBV10-3 and TRBJ2-1; D call uncertain. The CDR3 is 14 amino acids. CDR1 is ENHRY, CDR2 SYGVKD, per germline. V dropped 7 bases and J dropped 0 bases, with 10 bases sitting between them. The CDR3 DNA reads as TGTGCCATCACGGCCGGAAGCTCCTACAATGAGCAGTTCTTC. Translating gives CAITAGSSYNEQFF.

The chain links TRBV7-8 to TRBJ1-5; tentative D call: TRBD1 (5 bases). V was shortened by 5 bases and J by 0 bases, with 11 bases between the two germline ends. Germline CDR1 is SGHVS and CDR2 is FQNEAQ. The CDR3 runs 15 residues. CDR3 DNA sequence: TGTGCCAGCAGCCGCCGAGGGGATAGCAATCAGCCCCAGCATTTT. This translates into CASSRRGDSNQPQHF.

Regarding this clonotype: This may stem from a read error, because a much larger clone lies one nucleotide away. The rearrangement joins TRBV9 to TRBJ2-7; D is perhaps TRBD1 (6 bases). Germline V gene sequence: CDR1 SGDLS, CDR2 YYNGEE. This CDR3 has 14 residues. Trimming left V 4 bases short and J 3 bases short, with 14 bases between. CDR3 sequence reads: CASSPHREYYEQYF. CDR3 DNA sequence: TGTGCCAGCAGCCCCCACAGGGAATACTACGAGCAGTACTTC.

This clonotype has at least ten counts. V is TRBV5-1 and J is TRBJ2-1; possibly TRBD2 for D (6 bases). The germline V gene has CDR1 SGHRS and CDR2 YFSETQ. The CDR3 is 16 residues long. Trimming left V 2 bases short and J 0 bases short, with 12 bases between. CDR3: CASSFEREPSYNEQFF. The CDR3 region has the DNA TGCGCCAGCAGCTTTGAACGGGAGCCCTCCTACAATGAGCAGTTCTTC.

There are many counts of this clonotype. The chain links TRBV12-3 or TRBV12-4 to TRBJ1-1, with no clear D. The CDR3 is 12 residues long. V was trimmed by 7 bases and J by 10 bases, leaving 16 bases between them. CDR3 region: CASTPDGRVAFF. In DNA form, the CDR3 reads TGTGCCAGCACCCCGGACGGACGTGTAGCTTTCTTT.

Only a few counts were recorded for this clonotype. The CDR3 bases are TGTGCCAGCAGCCCTGCGGCAGGGGGCGGTGTGCAGTACTTC. Its protein is CASSPAAGGGVQYF. The chain combines TRBV12-3 or TRBV12-4 with TRBJ2-7, with TRBD1 identical over 8 bases. V lost 6 bases to trimming and J lost 9 bases; unmatched junction nucleotides: 13. This CDR3 contains 14 residues.